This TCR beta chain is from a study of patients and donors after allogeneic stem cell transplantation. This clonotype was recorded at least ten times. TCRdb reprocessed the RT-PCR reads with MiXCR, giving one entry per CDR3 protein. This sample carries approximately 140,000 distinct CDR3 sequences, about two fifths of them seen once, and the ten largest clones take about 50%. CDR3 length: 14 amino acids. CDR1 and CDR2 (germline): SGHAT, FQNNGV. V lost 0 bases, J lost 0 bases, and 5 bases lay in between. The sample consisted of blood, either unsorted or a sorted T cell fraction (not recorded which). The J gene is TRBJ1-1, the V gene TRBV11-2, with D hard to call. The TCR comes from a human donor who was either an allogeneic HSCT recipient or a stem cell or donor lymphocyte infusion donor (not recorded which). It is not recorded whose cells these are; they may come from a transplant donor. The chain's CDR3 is CASSLDSLNTEAFF. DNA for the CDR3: TGTGCCAGCAGCTTAGACAGTCTGAACACTGAAGCTTTCTTT.